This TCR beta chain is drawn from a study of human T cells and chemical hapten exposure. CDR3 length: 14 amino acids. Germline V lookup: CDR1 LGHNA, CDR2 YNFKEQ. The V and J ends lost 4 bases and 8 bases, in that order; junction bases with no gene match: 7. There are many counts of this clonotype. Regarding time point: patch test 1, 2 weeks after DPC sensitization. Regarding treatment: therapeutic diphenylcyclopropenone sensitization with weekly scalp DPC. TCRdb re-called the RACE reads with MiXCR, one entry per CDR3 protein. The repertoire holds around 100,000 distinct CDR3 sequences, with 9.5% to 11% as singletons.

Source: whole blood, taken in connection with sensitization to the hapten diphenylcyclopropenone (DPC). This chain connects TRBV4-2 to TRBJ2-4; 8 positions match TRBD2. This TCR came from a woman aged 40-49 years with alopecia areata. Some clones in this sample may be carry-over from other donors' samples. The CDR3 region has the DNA TGTGCCAGCAGCCTCACTAGCGGCACCGACATTCAGTACTTC. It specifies CASSLTSGTDIQYF.